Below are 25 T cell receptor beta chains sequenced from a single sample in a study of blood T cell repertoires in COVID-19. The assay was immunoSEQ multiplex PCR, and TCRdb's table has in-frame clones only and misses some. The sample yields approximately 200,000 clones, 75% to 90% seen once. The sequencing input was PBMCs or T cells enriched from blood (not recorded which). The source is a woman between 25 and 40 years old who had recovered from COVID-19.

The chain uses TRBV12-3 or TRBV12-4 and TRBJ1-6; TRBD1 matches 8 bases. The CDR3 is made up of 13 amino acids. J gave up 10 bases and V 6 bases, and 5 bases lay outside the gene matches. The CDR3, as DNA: TGTGCCAGCAGGGGACAGGCGGGATCACCCCTCCACTTT. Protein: CASRGQAGSPLHF.

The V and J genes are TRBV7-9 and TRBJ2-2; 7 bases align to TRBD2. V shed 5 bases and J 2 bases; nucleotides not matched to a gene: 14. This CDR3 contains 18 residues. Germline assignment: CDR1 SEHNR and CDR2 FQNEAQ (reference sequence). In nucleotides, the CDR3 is TGTGCCAGCAGCCTTAAGGGCGGGGGAACTCTTAACACCGGGGAGCTGTTTTTT. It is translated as CASSLKGGGTLNTGELFF.

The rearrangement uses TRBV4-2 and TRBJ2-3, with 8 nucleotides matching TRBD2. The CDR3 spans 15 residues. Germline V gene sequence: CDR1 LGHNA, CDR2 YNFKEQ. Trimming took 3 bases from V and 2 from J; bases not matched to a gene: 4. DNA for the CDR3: TGTGCCAGCAGCCAGACGGGGGGGCACACAGATACGCAGTATTTT. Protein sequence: CASSQTGGHTDTQYF.

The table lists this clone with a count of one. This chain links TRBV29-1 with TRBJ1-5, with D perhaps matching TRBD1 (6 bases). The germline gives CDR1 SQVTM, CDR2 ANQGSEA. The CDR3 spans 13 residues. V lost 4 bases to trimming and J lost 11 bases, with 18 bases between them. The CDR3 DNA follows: TGCAGCGTTGTGCCCTCAAAGGGGGGGTCCCAGCATTTT. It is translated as CSVVPSKGGSQHF.

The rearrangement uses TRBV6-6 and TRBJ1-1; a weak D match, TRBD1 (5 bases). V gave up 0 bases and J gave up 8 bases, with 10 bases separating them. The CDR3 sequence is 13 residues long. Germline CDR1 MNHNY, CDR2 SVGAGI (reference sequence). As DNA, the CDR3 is TGTGCCAGCAGTTACTCGAGGGACTCAGAAGCTTTCTTT. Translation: CASSYSRDSEAFF.

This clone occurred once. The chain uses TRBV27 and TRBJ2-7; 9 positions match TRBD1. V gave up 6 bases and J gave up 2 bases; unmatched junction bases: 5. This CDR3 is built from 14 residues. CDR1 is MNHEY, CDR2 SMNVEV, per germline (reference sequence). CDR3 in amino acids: CASSRQGDTYEQYF. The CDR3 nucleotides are TGTGCCAGCAGCCGACAGGGGGACACCTACGAGCAGTACTTC.

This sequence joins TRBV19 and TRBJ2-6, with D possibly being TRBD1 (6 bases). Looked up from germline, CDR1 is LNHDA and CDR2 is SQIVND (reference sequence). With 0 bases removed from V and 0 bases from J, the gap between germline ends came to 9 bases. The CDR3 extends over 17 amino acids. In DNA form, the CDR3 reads TGTGCCAGTAGTATAGAGACAGGAACCTCTGGGGCCAACGTCCTGACTTTC. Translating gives CASSIETGTSGANVLTF.

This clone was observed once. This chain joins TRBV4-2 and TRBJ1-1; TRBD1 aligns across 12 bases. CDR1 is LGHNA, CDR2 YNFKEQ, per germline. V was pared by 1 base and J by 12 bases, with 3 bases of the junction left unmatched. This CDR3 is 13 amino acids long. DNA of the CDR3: TGTGCCAGCAGCCAAGGGGACAGGGGGCTAACTTTCTTT. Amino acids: CASSQGDRGLTFF.

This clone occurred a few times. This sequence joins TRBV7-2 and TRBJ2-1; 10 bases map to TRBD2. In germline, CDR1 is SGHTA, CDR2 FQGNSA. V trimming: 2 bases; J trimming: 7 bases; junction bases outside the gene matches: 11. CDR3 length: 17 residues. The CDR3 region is CASSLRRAGGPGNEQFF. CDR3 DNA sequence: TGTGCCAGCAGCTTACGGAGAGCGGGAGGGCCGGGGAATGAGCAGTTCTTC.

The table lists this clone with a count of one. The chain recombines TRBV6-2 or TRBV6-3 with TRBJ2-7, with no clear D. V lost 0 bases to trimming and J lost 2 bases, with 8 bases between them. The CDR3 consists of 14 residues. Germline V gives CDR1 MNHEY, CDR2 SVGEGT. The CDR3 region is CASSYSNEAYEQYF. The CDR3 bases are TGTGCCAGCAGTTACTCCAATGAGGCCTACGAGCAGTACTTC.

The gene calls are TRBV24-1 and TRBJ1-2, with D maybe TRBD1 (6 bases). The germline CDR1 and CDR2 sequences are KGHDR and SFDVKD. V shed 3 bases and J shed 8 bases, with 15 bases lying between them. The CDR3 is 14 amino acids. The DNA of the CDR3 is TGTGCCACCAGTGATGCGTCAGGGGATGGCGGCTACACCTTC. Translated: CATSDASGDGGYTF.

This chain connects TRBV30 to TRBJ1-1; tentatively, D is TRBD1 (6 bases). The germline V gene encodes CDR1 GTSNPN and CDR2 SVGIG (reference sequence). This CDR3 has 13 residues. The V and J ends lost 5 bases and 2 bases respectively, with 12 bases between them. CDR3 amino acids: CAWGGGLNTEAFF. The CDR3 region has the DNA TGTGCCTGGGGAGGGGGGCTAAACACTGAAGCTTTCTTT.

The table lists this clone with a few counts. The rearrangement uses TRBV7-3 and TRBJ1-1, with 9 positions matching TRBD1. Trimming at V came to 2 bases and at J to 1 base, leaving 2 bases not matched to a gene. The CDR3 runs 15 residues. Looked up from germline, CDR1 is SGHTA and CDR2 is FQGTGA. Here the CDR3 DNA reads TGTGCCAGCAGCTTAGTGGGACAGGGGAACACTGAAGCTTTCTTT. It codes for CASSLVGQGNTEAFF.

In DNA, the CDR3 is TGTGCCAGCAGCGCGAGAAGCACTGAAGCTTTCTTT. As protein: CASSARSTEAFF. V is TRBV3-1 (or the pseudogene TRBV3-2) and J is TRBJ1-1; unclear D gene. This CDR3 has 12 residues. The V and J ends lost 5 bases and 4 bases respectively, with 8 bases between them. CDR1 LGHDT and CDR2 YNNKEL come from the germline V gene (reference sequence).

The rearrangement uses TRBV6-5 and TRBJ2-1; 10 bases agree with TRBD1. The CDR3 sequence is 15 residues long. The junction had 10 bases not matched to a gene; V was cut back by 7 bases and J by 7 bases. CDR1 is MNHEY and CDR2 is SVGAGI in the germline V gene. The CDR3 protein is CASTAGTGERNEQFF. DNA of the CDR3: TGTGCCAGCACTGCCGGGACAGGGGAGAGGAATGAGCAGTTCTTC.

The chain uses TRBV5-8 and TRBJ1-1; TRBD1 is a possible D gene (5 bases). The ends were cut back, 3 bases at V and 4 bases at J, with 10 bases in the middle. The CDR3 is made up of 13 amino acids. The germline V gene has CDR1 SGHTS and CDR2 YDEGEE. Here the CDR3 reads CASSWGGITEAFF. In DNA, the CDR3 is TGTGCCAGCAGCTGGGGGGGGATCACTGAAGCTTTCTTT.

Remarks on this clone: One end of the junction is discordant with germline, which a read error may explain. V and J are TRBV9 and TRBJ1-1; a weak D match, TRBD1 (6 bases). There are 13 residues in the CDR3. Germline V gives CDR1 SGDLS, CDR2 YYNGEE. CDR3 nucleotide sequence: TGTGCCAGCAGCGTAACAGGGAACGCTGAAGCTTTCTTT. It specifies CASSVTGNAEAFF.

The CDR3 sequence is CASSLDARDTQYF. CDR3 DNA: TGTGCCAGCAGCTTAGATGCTAGGGATACGCAGTATTTT. The chain employs TRBV11-3 and TRBJ2-3; unclear D gene. The CDR3 spans 13 residues. Trimming stripped 0 bases from V and 6 bases from J, with 7 bases between. Germline CDR1 reads SGHNT; CDR2 reads YENEEA.

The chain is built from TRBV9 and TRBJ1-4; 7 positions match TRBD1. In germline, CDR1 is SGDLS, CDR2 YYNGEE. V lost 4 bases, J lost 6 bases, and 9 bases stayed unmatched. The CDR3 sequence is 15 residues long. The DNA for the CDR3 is TGTGCCAGCAGCAGCCCGGGACAGCCCGATGAAAAACTGTTTTTT. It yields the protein CASSSPGQPDEKLFF.

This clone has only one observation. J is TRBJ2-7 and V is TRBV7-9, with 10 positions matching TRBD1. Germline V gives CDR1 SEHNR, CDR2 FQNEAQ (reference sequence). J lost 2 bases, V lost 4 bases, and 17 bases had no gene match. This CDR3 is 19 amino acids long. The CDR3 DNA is TGTGCCAGCAGCTCCCCGGGACAGGGGATCTCTTGGTTGACCTACGAGCAGTACTTC. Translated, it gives CASSSPGQGISWLTYEQYF.

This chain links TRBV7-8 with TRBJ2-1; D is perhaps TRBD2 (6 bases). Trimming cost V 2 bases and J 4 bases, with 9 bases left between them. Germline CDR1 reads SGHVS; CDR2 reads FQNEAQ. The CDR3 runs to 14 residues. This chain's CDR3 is CASSLLGSYNEQFF. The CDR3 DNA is TGTGCCAGCAGCTTACTCGGGAGTTACAATGAGCAGTTCTTC.

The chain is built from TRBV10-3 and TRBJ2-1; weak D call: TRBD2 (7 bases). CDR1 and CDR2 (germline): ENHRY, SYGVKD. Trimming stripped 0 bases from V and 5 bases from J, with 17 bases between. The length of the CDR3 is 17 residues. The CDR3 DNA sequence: TGTGCCATCAGTGAGTCAGGGAGGGGGGCAAGGGACAATGAGCAGTTCTTC. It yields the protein CAISESGRGARDNEQFF.

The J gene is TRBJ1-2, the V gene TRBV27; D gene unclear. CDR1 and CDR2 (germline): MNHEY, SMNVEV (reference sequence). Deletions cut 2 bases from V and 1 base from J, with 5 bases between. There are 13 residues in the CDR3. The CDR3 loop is CASSLQVNYGYTF. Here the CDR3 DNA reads TGTGCCAGCAGTTTACAGGTTAACTATGGCTACACCTTC.

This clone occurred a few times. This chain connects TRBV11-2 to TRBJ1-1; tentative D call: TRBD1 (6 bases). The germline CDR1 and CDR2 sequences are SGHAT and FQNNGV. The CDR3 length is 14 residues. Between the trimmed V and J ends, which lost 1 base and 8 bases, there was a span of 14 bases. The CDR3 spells CASSLGGGGVEAFF. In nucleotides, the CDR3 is TGTGCCAGCAGCTTAGGGGGAGGGGGAGTAGAAGCTTTCTTT.

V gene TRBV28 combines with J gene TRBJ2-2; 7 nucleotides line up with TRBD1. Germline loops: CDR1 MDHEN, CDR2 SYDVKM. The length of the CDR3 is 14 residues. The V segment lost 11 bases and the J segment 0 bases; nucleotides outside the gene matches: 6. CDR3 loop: CAGGGQANTGELFF. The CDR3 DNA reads TGTGCCGGCGGAGGACAGGCGAACACCGGGGAGCTGTTTTTT. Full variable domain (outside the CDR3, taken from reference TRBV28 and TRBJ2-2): DVKVTQSSRYLVKRTGEKVFLECVQDMDHENMFWYRQDPGLGLRLIYFSYDVKMKEKGDIPEGYSVSREKKERFSLILESASTNQTSMYLCAGGGQANTGELFFGEGSRLTVL.